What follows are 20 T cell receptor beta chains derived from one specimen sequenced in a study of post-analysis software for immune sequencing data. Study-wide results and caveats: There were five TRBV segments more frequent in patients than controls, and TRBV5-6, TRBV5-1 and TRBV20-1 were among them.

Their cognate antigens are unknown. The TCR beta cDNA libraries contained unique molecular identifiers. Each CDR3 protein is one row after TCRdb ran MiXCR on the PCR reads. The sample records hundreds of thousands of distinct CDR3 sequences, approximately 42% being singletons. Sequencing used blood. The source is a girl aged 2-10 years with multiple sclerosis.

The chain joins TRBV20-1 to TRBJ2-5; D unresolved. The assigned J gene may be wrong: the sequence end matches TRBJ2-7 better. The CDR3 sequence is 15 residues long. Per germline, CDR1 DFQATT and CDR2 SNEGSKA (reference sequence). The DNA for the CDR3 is TGCAGTGCTAGTAATATTGGGTCCGGTCCCTACGAGCAGTACTTC. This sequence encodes CSASNIGSGPYEQYF.

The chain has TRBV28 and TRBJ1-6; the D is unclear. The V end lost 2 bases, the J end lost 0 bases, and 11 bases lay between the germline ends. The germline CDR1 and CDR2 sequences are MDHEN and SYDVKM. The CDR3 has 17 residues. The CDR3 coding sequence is TGTGCCAGCAGTTTACGAACTACCAGCTCCTATAATTCACCCCTCCACTTT. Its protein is CASSLRTTSSYNSPLHF. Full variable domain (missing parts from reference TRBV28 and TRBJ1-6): DVKVTQSSRYLVKRTGEKVFLECVQDMDHENMFWYRQDPGLGLRLIYFSYDVKMKEKGDIPEGYSVSREKKERFSLILESASTNQTSMYLCASSLRTTSSYNSPLHFGNGTRLTVT.

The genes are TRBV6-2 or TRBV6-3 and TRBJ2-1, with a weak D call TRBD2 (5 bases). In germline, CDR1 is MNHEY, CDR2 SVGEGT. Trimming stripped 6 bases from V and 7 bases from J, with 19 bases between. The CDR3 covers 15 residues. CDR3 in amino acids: CASSRGREYYNEQFF. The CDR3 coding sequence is TGTGCCAGCAGCCGCGGAAGGGAGTATTATAATGAGCAGTTCTTC.

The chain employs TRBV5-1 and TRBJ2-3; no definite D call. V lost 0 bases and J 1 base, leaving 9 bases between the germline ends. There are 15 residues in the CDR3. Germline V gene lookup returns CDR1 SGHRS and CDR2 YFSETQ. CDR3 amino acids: CASSLGQSGTDTQYF. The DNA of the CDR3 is TGCGCCAGCAGCTTGGGGCAGTCTGGCACAGATACGCAGTATTTT.

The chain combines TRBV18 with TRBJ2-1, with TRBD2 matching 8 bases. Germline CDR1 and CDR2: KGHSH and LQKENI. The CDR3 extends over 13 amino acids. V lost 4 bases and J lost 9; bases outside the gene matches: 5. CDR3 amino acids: CASSRASGSEQFF. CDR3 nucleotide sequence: TGTGCCAGCTCACGCGCAAGCGGGAGTGAGCAGTTCTTC. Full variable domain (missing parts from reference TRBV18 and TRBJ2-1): NAGVMQNPRHLVRRRGQEARLRCSPMKGHSHVYWYRQLPEEGLKFMVYLQKENIIDESGMPKERFSAEFPKEGPSILRIQQVVRGDSAAYFCASSRASGSEQFFGPGTRLTVL.

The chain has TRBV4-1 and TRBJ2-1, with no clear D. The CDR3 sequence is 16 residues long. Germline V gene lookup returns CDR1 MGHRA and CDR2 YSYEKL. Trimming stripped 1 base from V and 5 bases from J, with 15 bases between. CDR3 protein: CASSQAHRSFNNEQFF. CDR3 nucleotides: TGCGCCAGCAGCCAAGCGCATAGGAGCTTTAACAATGAGCAGTTCTTC.

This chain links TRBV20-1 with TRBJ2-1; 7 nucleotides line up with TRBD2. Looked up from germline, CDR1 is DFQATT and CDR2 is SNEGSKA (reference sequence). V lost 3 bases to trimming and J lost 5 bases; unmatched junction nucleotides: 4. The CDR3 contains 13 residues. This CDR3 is CSARGDYHNEQFF. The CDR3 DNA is TGCAGTGCTAGGGGGGACTACCACAATGAGCAGTTCTTC.

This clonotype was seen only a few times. This chain's CDR3 is CSGAGTGYGYTF. The CDR3 DNA is TGCAGCGGCGCTGGGACAGGCTATGGCTACACCTTC. The V gene is TRBV29-1, the J gene TRBJ1-2; 8 nucleotides match TRBD1. The germline V gene encodes CDR1 SQVTM and CDR2 ANQGSEA. Trimming removed 7 bases from V and 4 bases from J; junction bases left unmatched: 5. There are 12 residues in the CDR3.

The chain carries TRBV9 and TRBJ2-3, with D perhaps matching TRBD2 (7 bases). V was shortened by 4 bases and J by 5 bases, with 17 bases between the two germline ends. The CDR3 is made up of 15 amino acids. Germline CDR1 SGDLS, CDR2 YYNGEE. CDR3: CASSPLGGGGDTQYF. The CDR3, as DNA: TGTGCCAGCAGCCCCCTGGGAGGGGGAGGAGATACGCAGTATTTT.

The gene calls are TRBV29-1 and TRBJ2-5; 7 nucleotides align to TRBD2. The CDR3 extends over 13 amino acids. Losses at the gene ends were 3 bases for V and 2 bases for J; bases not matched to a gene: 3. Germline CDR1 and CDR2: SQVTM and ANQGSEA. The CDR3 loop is CSVDPGGQETQYF. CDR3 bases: TGCAGCGTTGACCCCGGGGGGCAAGAGACCCAGTACTTC.

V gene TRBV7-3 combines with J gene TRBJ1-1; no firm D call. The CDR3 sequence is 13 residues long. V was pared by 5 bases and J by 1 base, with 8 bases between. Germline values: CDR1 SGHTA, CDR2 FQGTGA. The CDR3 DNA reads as TGTGCCAGCAGCACCCAGCGGAACACTGAAGCTTTCTTT. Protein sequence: CASSTQRNTEAFF.

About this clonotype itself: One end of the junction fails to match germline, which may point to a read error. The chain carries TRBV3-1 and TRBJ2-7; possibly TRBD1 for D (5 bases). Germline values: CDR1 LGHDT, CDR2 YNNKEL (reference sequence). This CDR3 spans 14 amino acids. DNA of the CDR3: TGTGTCAGCAGCCAAGGCGACAGCACCTACGAGCAGTACTTC. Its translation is CVSSQGDSTYEQYF.

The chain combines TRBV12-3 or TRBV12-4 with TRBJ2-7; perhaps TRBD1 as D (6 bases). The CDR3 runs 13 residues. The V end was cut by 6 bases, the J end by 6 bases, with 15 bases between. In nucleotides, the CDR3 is TGTGCCAGCAGCGAGGGACACTCTTTCGAGCAGTACTTC. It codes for CASSEGHSFEQYF.

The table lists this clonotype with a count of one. The DNA of the CDR3 is TGCGCCAGCAGCCAAGAGGAGGGTGCGGGGGGCTACACCTTC. It is translated as CASSQEEGAGGYTF. J is TRBJ1-2 and V is TRBV4-3; D ambiguous. This CDR3 spans 14 amino acids. The germline gives CDR1 LGHNA, CDR2 YSLEER. V was clipped by 0 bases and J by 8 bases, with 13 bases between them.

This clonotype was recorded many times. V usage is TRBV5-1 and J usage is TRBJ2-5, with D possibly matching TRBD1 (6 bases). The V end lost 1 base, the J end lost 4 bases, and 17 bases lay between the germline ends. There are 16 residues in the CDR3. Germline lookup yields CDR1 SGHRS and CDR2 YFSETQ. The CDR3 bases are TGCGCCAGCAGCTTGAGGCCCTCAGGGGCCCCAGAGACCCAGTACTTC. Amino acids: CASSLRPSGAPETQYF.

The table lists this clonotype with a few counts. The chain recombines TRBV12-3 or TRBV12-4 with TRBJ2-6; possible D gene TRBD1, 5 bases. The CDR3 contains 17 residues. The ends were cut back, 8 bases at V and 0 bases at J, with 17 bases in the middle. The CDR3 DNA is TGTGCCAGCTACCCATGGGCAGGGAACTCTGGGGCCAACGTCCTGACTTTC. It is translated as CASYPWAGNSGANVLTF.

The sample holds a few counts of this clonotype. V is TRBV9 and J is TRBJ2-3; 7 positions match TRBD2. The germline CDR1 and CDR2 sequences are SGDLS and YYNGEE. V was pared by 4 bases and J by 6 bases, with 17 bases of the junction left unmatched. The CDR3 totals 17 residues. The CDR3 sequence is CASSSRLAWEPGDTQYF. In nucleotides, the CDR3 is TGTGCCAGCAGCTCAAGACTAGCTTGGGAGCCGGGGGATACGCAGTATTTT.

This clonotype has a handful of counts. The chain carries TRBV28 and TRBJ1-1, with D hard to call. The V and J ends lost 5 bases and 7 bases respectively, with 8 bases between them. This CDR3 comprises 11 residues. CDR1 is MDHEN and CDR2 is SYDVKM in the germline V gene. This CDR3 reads CASSRDYEAFF. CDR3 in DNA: TGTGCCAGCAGTAGGGATTATGAAGCTTTCTTT.

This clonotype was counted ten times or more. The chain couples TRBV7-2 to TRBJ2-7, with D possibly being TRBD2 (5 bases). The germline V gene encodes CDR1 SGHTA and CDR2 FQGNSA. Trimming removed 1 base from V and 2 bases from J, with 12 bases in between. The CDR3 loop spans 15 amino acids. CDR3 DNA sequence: TGTGCCAGCAGCTTAGGTCGCGGAGGCCCCTACGAGCAGTACTTC. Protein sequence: CASSLGRGGPYEQYF.

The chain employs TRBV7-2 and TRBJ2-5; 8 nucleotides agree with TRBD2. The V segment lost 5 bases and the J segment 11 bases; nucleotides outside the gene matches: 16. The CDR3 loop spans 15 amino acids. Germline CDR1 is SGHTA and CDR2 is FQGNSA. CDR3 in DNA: TGTGCCAGCAGCGAGAGCGGGAGAGACAATGAGCGGCAGTACTTC. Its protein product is CASSESGRDNERQYF.